The 26 T cell receptor beta chains listed next were all sequenced from one sample in a study of T cells after yellow fever vaccination. TCRdb reprocessed the 5' RACE reads with MiXCR, giving one entry per CDR3 protein. The sample has around 600,000 distinct CDR3 sequences, roughly an eighth seen once. Sequencing was performed on PBMCs, taken on the day of the yellow fever booster vaccination. These TCRs come from a man aged 25-45 years who received the YFV17D yellow fever vaccine.

CDR3 nucleotide sequence: TGCAGTGCTCAGGGACTAGCGGACTACAATGAGCAGTTCTTC. Protein sequence: CSAQGLADYNEQFF. The V call is TRBV20-1, the J call TRBJ2-1; 11 bases align to TRBD2. CDR3 length equals 14 residues. The V gene end was trimmed by 5 bases and the J gene end by 3 bases; junction bases not matched to a gene: 3. Germline V gives CDR1 DFQATT, CDR2 SNEGSKA (reference sequence).

This clonotype was seen a few times. V usage is TRBV2 and J usage is TRBJ2-2; possibly TRBD2 for D (5 bases). This CDR3 has 16 amino acids. Germline V gene sequence: CDR1 SNHLY, CDR2 FYNNEI. Trimming left V 1 base short and J 1 base short, with 10 bases between. The CDR3 nucleotides are TGTGCCAGCAGTGAAGAGAGTAGCGAGAACACCGGGGAGCTGTTTTTT. Translated: CASSEESSENTGELFF.

Only a few counts were recorded for this clonotype. The V and J genes are TRBV6-5 and TRBJ1-1; 7 bases agree with TRBD1. The CDR3 is 14 amino acids. CDR1 is MNHEY and CDR2 is SVGAGI in the germline V gene. With V trimmed by 5 bases and J by 5 bases, 8 bases remained unmatched. The CDR3 region is CASSPQGVATEAFF. CDR3 coding DNA: TGTGCCAGCAGTCCCCAGGGGGTGGCGACTGAAGCTTTCTTT.

The chain has TRBV25-1 and TRBJ1-1; 7 bases line up with TRBD1. This CDR3 contains 15 residues. After removal of 10 bases from V and 4 bases from J, the junction contained 15 bases not matched to a gene. Looked up from germline, CDR1 is MGHDK and CDR2 is SYGVNS. CDR3 residues: CATIREGARRTEAFF. CDR3 DNA: TGTGCCACCATACGGGAGGGGGCGCGGCGCACTGAAGCTTTCTTT. Looking up the rest from reference TRBV25-1 and TRBJ1-1 gives the full variable domain: EADIYQTPRYLVIGTGKKITLECSQTMGHDKMYWYQQDPGMELHLIHYSYGVNSTEKGDLSSESTVSRIRTEHFPLTLESARPSHTSQYLCATIREGARRTEAFFGQGTRLTVV.

The chain couples TRBV3-1 to TRBJ1-3, with TRBD1 as a possible D gene (6 bases). CDR3 length: 16 residues. Trimming stripped 1 base from V and 4 bases from J, with 14 bases between. Per germline, CDR1 LGHDT and CDR2 YNNKEL (reference sequence). The CDR3 region is CASSQGPGARGNTIYF. The CDR3 DNA follows: TGTGCCAGCAGCCAAGGCCCGGGGGCTCGGGGAAACACCATATATTTT.

Only a few counts were recorded for this clonotype. The chain uses TRBV5-1 and TRBJ2-1, with a tentative D call TRBD2 (6 bases). Germline CDR1 and CDR2: SGHRS and YFSETQ. V lost 3 bases, J lost 5 bases, and 15 bases lay in between. The CDR3 loop spans 15 amino acids. CDR3 nucleotides: TGCGCCAGCAGCTCGGGACTTTCGGGACACAATGAGCAGTTCTTC. Protein product: CASSSGLSGHNEQFF.

The rearrangement links TRBV19 to TRBJ2-7, with TRBD1 identical over 9 bases. This CDR3 contains 14 residues. V trimming: 7 bases; J trimming: 5 bases; junction bases outside the gene matches: 9. CDR1 and CDR2 (germline): LNHDA, SQIVND (reference sequence). CDR3 protein: CASTPRDRVHEQYF. The CDR3, as DNA: TGTGCCAGTACTCCGAGGGACAGGGTCCACGAGCAGTACTTC.

The rearrangement links TRBV9 to TRBJ2-1; unclear D gene. Trimming pared 2 bases from V and 4 bases from J, leaving 7 bases between. Germline V CDR1 and CDR2: SGDLS, YYNGEE. CDR3 length equals 13 residues. This CDR3 reads CASSVGPYNEQFF. The CDR3 DNA sequence: TGTGCCAGCAGCGTTGGGCCTTACAATGAGCAGTTCTTC.

The chain joins TRBV20-1 to TRBJ2-3, with 9 bases that match TRBD2. Trimming cost V 0 bases and J 6 bases; bases outside gene matches: 10. This CDR3 spans 16 amino acids. Per the germline V gene, CDR1 is DFQATT and CDR2 is SNEGSKA (reference sequence). The CDR3 sequence is CSARDRGAGGLDTQYF. CDR3 coding DNA: TGCAGTGCTAGAGATCGCGGGGCGGGAGGGCTTGATACGCAGTATTTT.

The CDR3 loop is CATSDPGGRSYNEQFF. The CDR3 nucleotides read TGTGCCACCAGTGATCCCGGAGGACGGTCCTACAATGAGCAGTTCTTC. The chain uses TRBV24-1 and TRBJ2-1, with a possible D match to TRBD2 (5 bases). This CDR3 has 16 residues. The germline V gene encodes CDR1 KGHDR and CDR2 SFDVKD. The V end lost 3 bases, the J end lost 1 base, and 12 bases lay between the germline ends.

The chain carries TRBV4-3 and TRBJ1-3; no clear D gene. V lost 3 bases, J lost 5 bases, and 11 bases lay in between. The CDR3 contains 14 residues. Germline V gives CDR1 LGHNA, CDR2 YSLEER. As DNA, the CDR3 is TGCGCCAGCAGCCACCCCCCGCCCCGAAACACCATATATTTT. This translates into CASSHPPPRNTIYF.

This clonotype was detected many times. This chain joins TRBV7-2 and TRBJ2-7; D ambiguous. This CDR3 has 13 residues. The V and J ends lost 3 bases and 1 base respectively, with 7 bases between them. Germline V gene data show CDR1 as SGHTA and CDR2 as FQGNSA. This CDR3 reads CASSLEVSYEQYF. CDR3 coding DNA: TGTGCCAGCAGCTTGGAAGTTTCCTACGAGCAGTACTTC.

A few counts support this clonotype. V is TRBV10-3 and J is TRBJ2-1, with 11 bases lining up with TRBD2. The CDR3 is 17 amino acids. V was pared by 3 bases and J by 6 bases, with 10 bases of the junction left unmatched. The germline CDR1 and CDR2 sequences are ENHRY and SYGVKD. In nucleotides, the CDR3 is TGTGCCATCAGTGATTTAACTAGCGGGAGCAGCGGCAATGAGCAGTTCTTC. Its protein is CAISDLTSGSSGNEQFF.

The chain links TRBV15 to TRBJ2-7; 7 positions match TRBD2. CDR1 is LNHNV and CDR2 is YYDKDF in the germline V gene (reference sequence). V lost 3 bases and J lost 2; bases outside the gene matches: 7. The CDR3 extends over 15 amino acids. DNA of the CDR3: TGTGCCACCAGCAGGGAAACTAGCGCAGCCTACGAGCAGTACTTC. Protein: CATSRETSAAYEQYF. Full variable domain (remainder filled in from reference TRBV15 and TRBJ2-7): DAMVIQNPRYQVTQFGKPVTLSCSQTLNHNVMYWYQQKSSQAPKLLFHYYDKDFNNEADTPDNFQSRRPNTSFCFLDIRSPGLGDTAMYLCATSRETSAAYEQYFGPGTRLTVT.

The rearrangement joins TRBV27 to TRBJ1-2, with unresolved D. V was clipped by 3 bases and J by 3 bases, with 8 bases between them. There are 13 residues in the CDR3. Germline assignment: CDR1 MNHEY and CDR2 SMNVEV (reference sequence). Written as DNA, the CDR3 is TGTGCCAGCAGTTTTGTGGGAGACTATGGCTACACCTTC. Translated: CASSFVGDYGYTF.

A few counts support this clonotype. The gene calls are TRBV7-9 and TRBJ2-5; 8 nucleotides agree with TRBD1. CDR1 is SEHNR, CDR2 FQNEAQ, per germline (reference sequence). V was pared by 5 bases and J by 5 bases, with 10 bases of the junction left unmatched. The CDR3 consists of 15 residues. The CDR3 DNA reads as TGTGCCAGCAGCCCTCGGCCAGGGGGCTTTGAGACCCAGTACTTC. Translating gives CASSPRPGGFETQYF.

The V gene is TRBV2, the J gene TRBJ1-2; D is unresolved. The CDR3 consists of 13 residues. Trimming stripped 2 bases from V and 2 bases from J, with 6 bases between. Germline V lookup: CDR1 SNHLY, CDR2 FYNNEI. In nucleotides, the CDR3 is TGTGCCAGCAGTGAAATAACAAACTATGGCTACACCTTC. Protein product: CASSEITNYGYTF. Together with reference TRBV2 and TRBJ1-2, the CDR3 gives the full variable domain: EPEVTQTPSHQVTQMGQEVILRCVPISNHLYFYWYRQILGQKVEFLVSFYNNEISEKSEIFDDQFSVERPDGSNFTLKIRSTKLEDSAMYFCASSEITNYGYTFGSGTRLTVV.

This clonotype was seen more than once but under ten times. This chain connects TRBV7-9 to TRBJ1-3, with D unresolved. CDR1 SEHNR and CDR2 FQNEAQ come from the germline V gene (reference sequence). The V gene lost 5 bases and the J gene lost 4 bases, with 12 bases spanning the gap. CDR3 length: 14 amino acids. CDR3 sequence: CASSPIGPGNTIYF. For the CDR3, the DNA is TGTGCCAGCAGCCCGATCGGCCCGGGAAACACCATATATTTT.

This rearrangement joins TRBV5-1 to TRBJ2-1, with 10 bases aligning to TRBD2. The germline V gene encodes CDR1 SGHRS and CDR2 YFSETQ. Trimming cost V 2 bases and J 8 bases; bases outside gene matches: 19. The length of the CDR3 is 19 residues. Written as DNA, the CDR3 is TGCGCCAGCAGCTTCACAGAAAAGGGACTAGCGCCTTTTTGGGATGAGCAGTTCTTC. This translates into CASSFTEKGLAPFWDEQFF. Filled out from reference TRBV5-1 and TRBJ2-1, the complete variable domain reads KAGVTQTPRYLIKTRGQQVTLSCSPISGHRSVSWYQQTPGQGLQFLFEYFSETQRNKGNFPGRFSGRQFSNSRSEMNVSTLELGDSALYLCASSFTEKGLAPFWDEQFFGPGTRLTVL.

This clonotype was counted ten times or more. The chain has TRBV27 and TRBJ2-7; 14 bases align to TRBD2. The V segment lost 1 base and the J segment 5 bases; nucleotides outside the gene matches: 4. The CDR3 length is 16 residues. CDR1 is MNHEY and CDR2 is SMNVEV in the germline V gene (reference sequence). CDR3 coding DNA: TGTGCCAGCAGTTTATTAGGGACTAGCGGGAGCCACGAGCAGTACTTC. This encodes CASSLLGTSGSHEQYF.

V usage is TRBV6-1 and J usage is TRBJ2-7; the match to TRBD1 covers 8 bases. This CDR3 has 15 amino acids. V gave up 5 bases and J gave up 2 bases; unmatched junction bases: 8. Germline CDR1 MNHNS, CDR2 SASEGT. CDR3 sequence reads: CASSTNRGVAYEQYF. In DNA form, the CDR3 reads TGTGCCAGCAGTACCAACAGGGGGGTAGCCTACGAGCAGTACTTC.

There are a few counts of this clonotype. The rearrangement joins TRBV11-2 to TRBJ1-5, with D perhaps TRBD1 (5 bases). This CDR3 comprises 14 residues. V was cut by 5 bases and J by 3 bases, with 11 bases left in between. Germline CDR1 reads SGHAT; CDR2 reads FQNNGV. The CDR3 DNA sequence: TGTGCCAGCAGCACCGACAGTATCAATCAGCCCCAGCATTTT. This codes for CASSTDSINQPQHF.

DNA of the CDR3: TGTGCCAGCAGCAGCGTTGGGGCGGGAGGGTTCGGTGAGCAGTTCTTC. Its protein is CASSSVGAGGFGEQFF. The chain uses TRBV7-2 and TRBJ2-1; 9 bases are shared with TRBD2. Germline V gene data show CDR1 as SGHTA and CDR2 as FQGNSA. CDR3 length equals 16 residues. J gave up 9 bases and V 5 bases, and 14 bases lay outside the gene matches.

The sample holds a few counts of this clonotype. The CDR3 reads CASSRQGREKLFF. DNA for the CDR3: TGTGCCAGCAGCCGACAGGGGAGAGAAAAACTGTTTTTT. The rearrangement uses TRBV12-3 or TRBV12-4 and TRBJ1-4, with 8 nucleotides matching TRBD1. Losses at the gene ends were 6 bases for V and 8 bases for J; bases not matched to a gene: 5. CDR3 length equals 13 residues.

This clonotype showed up just a few times. This rearrangement joins TRBV12-5 to TRBJ1-3; TRBD1 matches 9 bases. CDR1 is LGHNT and CDR2 is FRNRAP in the germline V gene. The J segment lost 0 bases and the V segment lost 3 bases, leaving 3 bases of the junction unmatched. The CDR3 has 16 amino acids. For the CDR3, the DNA is TGTGCTAGTGGTTTCGGACAGGGGAGCTCTGGAAACACCATATATTTT. This encodes CASGFGQGSSGNTIYF.

The genes are TRBV7-2 and TRBJ2-7; no reliable D call. Germline V gene lookup returns CDR1 SGHTA and CDR2 FQGNSA. The V end was cut by 3 bases, the J end by 2 bases, with 11 bases between. This CDR3 spans 14 amino acids. The CDR3 reads CASSFFNGPYEQYF. CDR3 sequence (DNA): TGTGCCAGCAGCTTCTTCAACGGACCCTACGAGCAGTACTTC.